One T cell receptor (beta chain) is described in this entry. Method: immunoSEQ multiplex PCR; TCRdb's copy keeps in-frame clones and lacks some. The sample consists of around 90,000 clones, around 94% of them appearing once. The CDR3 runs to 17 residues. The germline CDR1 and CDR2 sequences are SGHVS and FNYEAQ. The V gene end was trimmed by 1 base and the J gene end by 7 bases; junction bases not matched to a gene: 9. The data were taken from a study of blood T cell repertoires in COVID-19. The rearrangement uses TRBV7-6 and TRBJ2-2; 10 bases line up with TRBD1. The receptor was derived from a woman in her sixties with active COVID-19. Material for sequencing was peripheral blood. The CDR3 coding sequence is TGTGCCAGCAGCTTAGGACAGGGGGCTTTGAAAAACGGGGAGCTGTTTTTT. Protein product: CASSLGQGALKNGELFF. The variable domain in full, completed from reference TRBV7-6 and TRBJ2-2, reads GAGVSQSPRYKVTKRGQDVALRCDPISGHVSLYWYRQALGQGPEFLTYFNYEAQQDKSGLPNDRFSAERPEGSISTLTIQRTEQRDSAMYRCASSLGQGALKNGELFFGEGSRLTVL.